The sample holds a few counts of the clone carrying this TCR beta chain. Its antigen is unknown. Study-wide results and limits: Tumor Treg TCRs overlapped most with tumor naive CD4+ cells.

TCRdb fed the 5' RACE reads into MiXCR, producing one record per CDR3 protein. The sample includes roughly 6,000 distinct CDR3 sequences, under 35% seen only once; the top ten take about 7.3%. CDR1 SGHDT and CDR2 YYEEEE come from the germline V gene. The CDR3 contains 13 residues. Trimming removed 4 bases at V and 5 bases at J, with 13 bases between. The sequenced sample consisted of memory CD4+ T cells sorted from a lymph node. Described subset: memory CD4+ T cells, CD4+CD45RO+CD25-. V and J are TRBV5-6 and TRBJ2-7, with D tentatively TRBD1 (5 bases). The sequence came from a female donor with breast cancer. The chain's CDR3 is CASSVGLTNEQYF. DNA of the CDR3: TGTGCCAGCAGCGTGGGGCTGACGAACGAGCAGTACTTC.